These 13 T cell receptor beta chains came from one sample sequenced in a study of technical replicates of blood from several donors. Clones were read by immunoSEQ multiplex PCR, and TCRdb kept only the in-frame ones, dropping some. Of approximately 74,000 clones listed, 80% to 90% were seen once; the top ten hold roughly 4.8%. The sequencing input was PBMCs. These receptor sequences come from a human donor in good health. Some clones in this sample may be carry-over from other donors' samples.

Ten or more counts support this clone. The genes are TRBV18 and TRBJ2-1, with 9 nucleotides matching TRBD1. The CDR3 length is 15 residues. V shed 5 bases, J shed 4 bases, and the junction held 6 bases outside the gene matches. The germline gives CDR1 KGHSH, CDR2 LQKENI. Written as DNA, the CDR3 is TGTGCCAGCTCATCGGGACAGGGATCTTACAATGAGCAGTTCTTC. It is translated as CASSSGQGSYNEQFF.

This chain uses TRBV10-3 with TRBJ2-7; 8 positions agree with TRBD1. From germline, CDR1 is ENHRY and CDR2 SYGVKD. The CDR3 consists of 14 residues. With V trimmed by 10 bases and J by 0 bases, 8 bases remained unmatched. The CDR3 DNA is TGTGCCACCCCGACAGGGGCGAGCTCCTACGAGCAGTACTTC. It is translated as CATPTGASSYEQYF.

This chain uses TRBV27 with TRBJ1-2; D not certain. The ends were cut back, 1 base at V and 7 bases at J, with 13 bases in the middle. In germline, CDR1 is MNHEY, CDR2 SMNVEV (reference sequence). The CDR3 totals 14 residues. CDR3 nucleotides: TGTGCCAGCAGTTTATGGGAGGGCCGCGGTGGCTACACCTTC. Translation gives CASSLWEGRGGYTF.

The chain joins TRBV25-1 to TRBJ2-7, with 12 bases aligning to TRBD2. The CDR3 runs to 15 residues. J was trimmed by 2 bases and V by 11 bases; bases with no gene match: 10. Per the germline V gene, CDR1 is MGHDK and CDR2 is SYGVNS. The CDR3 region is CASRAGLAGPYEQYF. The CDR3 DNA reads TGTGCCTCTAGGGCCGGACTAGCGGGACCCTACGAGCAGTACTTC.

The chain recombines TRBV7-9 with TRBJ1-4; 7 nucleotides agree with TRBD1. Germline CDR1 SEHNR, CDR2 FQNEAQ (reference sequence). There are 15 residues in the CDR3. Unmatched junction bases numbered 7, after V lost 5 bases and J lost 4 bases. CDR3 loop: CASSELGTVNEKLFF. The CDR3 DNA reads TGTGCCAGCAGCGAACTCGGGACAGTTAATGAAAAACTGTTTTTT.

This clone has more than one count but fewer than ten. This chain joins TRBV6-5 and TRBJ2-1, with TRBD2 matching over 11 bases. Trimming cost V 6 bases and J 5 bases; bases outside gene matches: 3. Germline CDR1 is MNHEY and CDR2 is SVGAGI. This CDR3 spans 14 amino acids. CDR3 nucleotides: TGTGCCAGCAGCCGTAGCGGGAGGGACAATGAGCAGTTCTTC. Amino acid sequence: CASSRSGRDNEQFF.

This clone has only one observation. This sequence joins TRBV7-2 and TRBJ2-5; maybe TRBD1 (6 bases). Germline V lookup: CDR1 SGHTA, CDR2 FQGNSA. V gave up 5 bases and J gave up 0 bases, with 13 bases separating them. There are 15 residues in the CDR3. CDR3 DNA: TGTGCCAGCAGCCCATGGACAGTTTACCAAGAGACCCAGTACTTC. This codes for CASSPWTVYQETQYF. The variable domain in full, completed from reference TRBV7-2 and TRBJ2-5, reads GAGVSQSPSNKVTEKGKDVELRCDPISGHTALYWYRQSLGQGLEFLIYFQGNSAPDKSGLPSDRFSAERTGGSVSTLTIQRTQQEDSAVYLCASSPWTVYQETQYFGPGTRLLVL.

J is TRBJ2-5 and V is TRBV10-2, with 9 bases matching TRBD2. This CDR3 has 15 amino acids. V lost 0 bases, J lost 5 bases, and 4 bases stayed unmatched. Germline lookup yields CDR1 WSHSY and CDR2 SAAADI. CDR3 sequence (DNA): TGCGCCAGCAGTGAGTCGTTAGCGGGAGTGGAGACCCAGTACTTC. Translated, it gives CASSESLAGVETQYF.

This chain uses TRBV21-1 with TRBJ2-5; TRBD1, as called in the table, went unchecked against the DNA. TRBV21-1 is a listed pseudogene. The CDR3 is 9 amino acids. CDR3 residues: CGTGMGKYF. CDR3 bases: TGTGGGACAGGGATGGGCAAATACTTC.

The chain employs TRBV7-2 and TRBJ1-2; D may be TRBD1 (6 bases). Trimming stripped 5 bases from V and 4 bases from J, with 11 bases between. The CDR3 is made up of 13 amino acids. Germline assignment: CDR1 SGHTA and CDR2 FQGNSA. The CDR3 DNA reads TGTGCCAGCAGCAAGGGACAATTCTATGGCTACACCTTC. Translated, it gives CASSKGQFYGYTF.

This clone was observed a single time. The chain carries TRBV4-2 and TRBJ1-2; 10 positions match TRBD1. Germline V gene sequence: CDR1 LGHNA, CDR2 YNFKEQ. The CDR3 consists of 13 residues. With 1 base clipped from V and 13 bases from J, the junction kept 6 bases outside the gene matches. This chain's CDR3 is CASSQGGTGVPTF. CDR3 bases: TGTGCCAGCAGCCAAGGGGGGACAGGGGTTCCCACCTTC.

V gene TRBV9 combines with J gene TRBJ2-2, with 7 bases lining up with TRBD2. Germline V gene lookup returns CDR1 SGDLS and CDR2 YYNGEE. Germline trimming cut 8 bases from V and 3 bases from J; bases unmatched to any gene: 13. The CDR3 spans 16 residues. The CDR3: CARPDGRQKHTGELFF. The CDR3 DNA sequence: TGTGCCAGACCGGACGGGAGGCAGAAACACACCGGGGAGCTGTTTTTT.

The V call is TRBV30, the J call TRBJ2-7, with 7 bases fitting TRBD2. The CDR3 loop spans 13 amino acids. V was pared by 0 bases and J by 4 bases, with 3 bases of the junction left unmatched. The germline gives CDR1 GTSNPN, CDR2 SVGIG (reference sequence). CDR3 sequence reads: CAWSVASGYEQYF. The CDR3 DNA is TGTGCCTGGAGTGTGGCTAGCGGTTACGAGCAGTACTTC.